This T cell receptor beta chain derives from a study of patients and donors after allogeneic stem cell transplantation. TCRdb reprocessed the RT-PCR reads via MiXCR and lists one record per CDR3 protein. The sample shows 400,000 to 450,000 distinct CDR3 sequences, 16% of them seen only once. Trimming removed 0 bases from V and 5 bases from J, with 13 bases in between. This CDR3 has 16 residues. Germline V gene sequence: CDR1 KGHDR, CDR2 SFDVKD. The chain combines TRBV24-1 with TRBJ2-1; tentative D call: TRBD1 (5 bases). Sample: blood, either unsorted or a sorted T cell fraction (not recorded which). This sequence was found in a human donor who was either an allogeneic HSCT recipient or a stem cell or donor lymphocyte infusion donor (not recorded which). It is not recorded whose cells these are; they may come from a transplant donor. CDR3 sequence: CATSDLPGRVNNEQFF. In DNA form, the CDR3 reads TGTGCCACCAGTGATTTGCCCGGCAGGGTGAACAATGAGCAGTTCTTC.